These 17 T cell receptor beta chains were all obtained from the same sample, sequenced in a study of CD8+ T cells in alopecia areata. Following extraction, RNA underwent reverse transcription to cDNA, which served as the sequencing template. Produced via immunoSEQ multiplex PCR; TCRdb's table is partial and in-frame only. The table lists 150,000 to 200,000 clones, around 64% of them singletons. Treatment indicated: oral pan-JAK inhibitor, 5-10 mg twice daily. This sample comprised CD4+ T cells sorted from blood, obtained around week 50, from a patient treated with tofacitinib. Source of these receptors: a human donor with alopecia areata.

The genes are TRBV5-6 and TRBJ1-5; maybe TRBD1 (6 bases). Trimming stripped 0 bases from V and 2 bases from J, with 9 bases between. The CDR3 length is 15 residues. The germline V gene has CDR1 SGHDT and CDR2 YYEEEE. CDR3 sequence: CASSLGQGRNQPQHF. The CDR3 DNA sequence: TGTGCCAGCAGCTTGGGGCAGGGGCGCAATCAGCCCCAGCATTTT. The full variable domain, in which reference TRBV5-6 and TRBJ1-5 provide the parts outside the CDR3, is DAGVTQSPTHLIKTRGQQVTLRCSPKSGHDTVSWYQQALGQGPQFIFQYYEEEERQRGNFPDRFSGHQFPNYSSELNVNALLLGDSALYLCASSLGQGRNQPQHFGDGTRLSIL.

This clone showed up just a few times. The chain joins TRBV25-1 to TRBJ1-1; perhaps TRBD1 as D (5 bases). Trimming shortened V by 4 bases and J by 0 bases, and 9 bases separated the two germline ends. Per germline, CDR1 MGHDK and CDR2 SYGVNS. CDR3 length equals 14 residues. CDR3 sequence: CASSVGAVNTEAFF. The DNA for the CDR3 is TGTGCCAGCAGTGTCGGGGCCGTGAACACTGAAGCTTTCTTT. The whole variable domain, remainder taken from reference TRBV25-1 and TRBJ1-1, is EADIYQTPRYLVIGTGKKITLECSQTMGHDKMYWYQQDPGMELHLIHYSYGVNSTEKGDLSSESTVSRIRTEHFPLTLESARPSHTSQYLCASSVGAVNTEAFFGQGTRLTVV.

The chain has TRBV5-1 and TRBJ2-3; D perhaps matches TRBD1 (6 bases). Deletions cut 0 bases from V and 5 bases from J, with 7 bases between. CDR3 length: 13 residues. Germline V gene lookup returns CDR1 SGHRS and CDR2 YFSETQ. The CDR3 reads CASSLGQEDTQYF. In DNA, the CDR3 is TGCGCCAGCAGCTTGGGACAGGAAGATACGCAGTATTTT. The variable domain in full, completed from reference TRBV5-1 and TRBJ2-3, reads KAGVTQTPRYLIKTRGQQVTLSCSPISGHRSVSWYQQTPGQGLQFLFEYFSETQRNKGNFPGRFSGRQFSNSRSEMNVSTLELGDSALYLCASSLGQEDTQYFGPGTRLTVL.

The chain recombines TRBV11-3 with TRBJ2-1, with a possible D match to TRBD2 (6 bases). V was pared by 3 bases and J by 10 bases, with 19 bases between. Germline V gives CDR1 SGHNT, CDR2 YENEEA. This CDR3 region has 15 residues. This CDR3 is CASSFNLGTPGEQFF. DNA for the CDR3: TGTGCCAGCAGCTTCAACCTAGGGACTCCAGGGGAGCAGTTCTTC. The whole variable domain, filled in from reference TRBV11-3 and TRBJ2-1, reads EAGVVQSPRYKIIEKKQPVAFWCNPISGHNTLYWYLQNLGQGPELLIRYENEEAVDDSQLPKDRFSAERLKGVDSTLKIQPAELGDSAVYLCASSFNLGTPGEQFFGPGTRLTVL.

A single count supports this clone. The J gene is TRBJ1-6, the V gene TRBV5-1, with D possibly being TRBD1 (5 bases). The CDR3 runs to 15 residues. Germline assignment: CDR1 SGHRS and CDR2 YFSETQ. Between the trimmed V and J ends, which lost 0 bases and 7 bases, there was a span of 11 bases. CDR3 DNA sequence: TGCGCCAGCAGCTTGGACATGGGGCCGAATTCACCCCTCCACTTT. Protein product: CASSLDMGPNSPLHF.

The CDR3 reads CAWSLGQFFTF. The CDR3 bases are TGTGCCTGGAGTCTAGGACAATTCTTCACCTTC. The V call is TRBV30, the J call TRBJ1-2; D possibly corresponds to TRBD1 (5 bases). The CDR3 length is 11 residues. Trimming left V 2 bases short and J 13 bases short, with 14 bases between. Germline V gene sequence: CDR1 GTSNPN, CDR2 SVGIG (reference sequence).

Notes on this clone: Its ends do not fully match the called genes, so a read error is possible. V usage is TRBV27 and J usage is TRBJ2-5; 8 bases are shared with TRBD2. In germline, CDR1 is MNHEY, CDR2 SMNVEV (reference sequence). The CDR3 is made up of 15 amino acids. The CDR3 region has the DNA TGTGCCACCAGTCCGCTCGCGGGGGGCCCCACGACCCAGTACTTC. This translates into CATSPLAGGPTTQYF.

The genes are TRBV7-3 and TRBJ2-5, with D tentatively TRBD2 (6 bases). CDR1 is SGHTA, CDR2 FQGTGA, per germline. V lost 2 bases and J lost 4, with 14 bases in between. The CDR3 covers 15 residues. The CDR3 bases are TGTGCCAGCAGCTTAGGCGCTACACTAGCAGAGACCCAGTACTTC. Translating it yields CASSLGATLAETQYF. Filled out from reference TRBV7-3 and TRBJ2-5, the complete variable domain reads GAGVSQTPSNKVTEKGKYVELRCDPISGHTALYWYRQSLGQGPEFLIYFQGTGAADDSGLPNDRFFAVRPEGSVSTLKIQRTERGDSAVYLCASSLGATLAETQYFGPGTRLLVL.

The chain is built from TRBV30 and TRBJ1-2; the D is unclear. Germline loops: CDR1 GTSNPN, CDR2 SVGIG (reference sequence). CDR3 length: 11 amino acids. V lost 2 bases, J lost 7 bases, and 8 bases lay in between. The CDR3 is CAWSIGSGYTF. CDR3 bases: TGTGCCTGGAGTATAGGGAGTGGCTACACCTTC.

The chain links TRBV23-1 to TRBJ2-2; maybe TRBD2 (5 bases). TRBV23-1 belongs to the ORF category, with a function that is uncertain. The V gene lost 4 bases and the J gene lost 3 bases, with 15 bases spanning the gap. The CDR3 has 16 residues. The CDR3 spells CASSPRGANDTGELFF. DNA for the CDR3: TGCGCCAGCAGTCCCCGGGGAGCCAATGACACCGGGGAGCTGTTTTTT.

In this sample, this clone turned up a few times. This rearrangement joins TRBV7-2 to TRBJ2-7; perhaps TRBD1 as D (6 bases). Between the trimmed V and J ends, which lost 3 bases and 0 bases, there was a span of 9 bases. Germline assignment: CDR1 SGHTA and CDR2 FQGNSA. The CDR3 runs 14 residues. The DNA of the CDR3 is TGTGCCAGCAGCTTCACAGGGTTCTCCTACGAGCAGTACTTC. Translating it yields CASSFTGFSYEQYF. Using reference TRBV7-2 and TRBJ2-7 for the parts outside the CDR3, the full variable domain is GAGVSQSPSNKVTEKGKDVELRCDPISGHTALYWYRQSLGQGLEFLIYFQGNSAPDKSGLPSDRFSAERTGGSVSTLTIQRTQQEDSAVYLCASSFTGFSYEQYFGPGTRLTVT.

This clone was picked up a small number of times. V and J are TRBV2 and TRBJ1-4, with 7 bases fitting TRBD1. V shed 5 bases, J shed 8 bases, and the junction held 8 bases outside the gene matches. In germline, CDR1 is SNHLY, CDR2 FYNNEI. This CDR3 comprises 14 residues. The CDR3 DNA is TGTGCCAGCAGTAGCGGGACAGTCAGCGAAAAACTGTTTTTT. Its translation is CASSSGTVSEKLFF.

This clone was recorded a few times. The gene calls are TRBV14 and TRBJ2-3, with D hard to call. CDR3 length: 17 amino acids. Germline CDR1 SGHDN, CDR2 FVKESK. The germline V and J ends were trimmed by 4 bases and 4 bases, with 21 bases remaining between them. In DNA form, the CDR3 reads TGTGCCAGCAGCCCCTCGATCGTCGGGCTAACGTCAGATACGCAGTATTTT. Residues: CASSPSIVGLTSDTQYF.

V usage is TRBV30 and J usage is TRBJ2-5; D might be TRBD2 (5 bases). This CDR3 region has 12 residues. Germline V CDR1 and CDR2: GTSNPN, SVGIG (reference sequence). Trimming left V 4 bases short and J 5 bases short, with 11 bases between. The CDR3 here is CAWITSTETQYF. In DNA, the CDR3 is TGTGCCTGGATTACTAGTACTGAGACCCAGTACTTC.

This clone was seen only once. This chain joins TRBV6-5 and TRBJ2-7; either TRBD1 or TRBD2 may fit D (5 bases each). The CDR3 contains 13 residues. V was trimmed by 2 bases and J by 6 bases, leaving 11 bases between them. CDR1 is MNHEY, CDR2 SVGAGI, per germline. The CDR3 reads CASSYVRGSEQYF. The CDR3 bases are TGTGCCAGCAGTTACGTTCGGGGCTCCGAGCAGTACTTC.

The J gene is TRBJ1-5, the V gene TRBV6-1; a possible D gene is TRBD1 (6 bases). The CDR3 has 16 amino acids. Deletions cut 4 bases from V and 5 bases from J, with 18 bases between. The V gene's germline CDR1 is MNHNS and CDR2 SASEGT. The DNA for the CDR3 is TGTGCCAGCAGTGCGATTTCCGGGACAATCGATCAGCCCCAGCATTTT. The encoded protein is CASSAISGTIDQPQHF.

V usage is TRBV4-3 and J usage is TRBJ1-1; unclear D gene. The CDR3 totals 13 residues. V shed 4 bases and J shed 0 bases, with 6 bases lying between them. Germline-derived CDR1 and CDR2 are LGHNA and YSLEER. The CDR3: CASSRALNTEAFF. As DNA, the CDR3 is TGCGCCAGCAGCCGGGCACTGAACACTGAAGCTTTCTTT.